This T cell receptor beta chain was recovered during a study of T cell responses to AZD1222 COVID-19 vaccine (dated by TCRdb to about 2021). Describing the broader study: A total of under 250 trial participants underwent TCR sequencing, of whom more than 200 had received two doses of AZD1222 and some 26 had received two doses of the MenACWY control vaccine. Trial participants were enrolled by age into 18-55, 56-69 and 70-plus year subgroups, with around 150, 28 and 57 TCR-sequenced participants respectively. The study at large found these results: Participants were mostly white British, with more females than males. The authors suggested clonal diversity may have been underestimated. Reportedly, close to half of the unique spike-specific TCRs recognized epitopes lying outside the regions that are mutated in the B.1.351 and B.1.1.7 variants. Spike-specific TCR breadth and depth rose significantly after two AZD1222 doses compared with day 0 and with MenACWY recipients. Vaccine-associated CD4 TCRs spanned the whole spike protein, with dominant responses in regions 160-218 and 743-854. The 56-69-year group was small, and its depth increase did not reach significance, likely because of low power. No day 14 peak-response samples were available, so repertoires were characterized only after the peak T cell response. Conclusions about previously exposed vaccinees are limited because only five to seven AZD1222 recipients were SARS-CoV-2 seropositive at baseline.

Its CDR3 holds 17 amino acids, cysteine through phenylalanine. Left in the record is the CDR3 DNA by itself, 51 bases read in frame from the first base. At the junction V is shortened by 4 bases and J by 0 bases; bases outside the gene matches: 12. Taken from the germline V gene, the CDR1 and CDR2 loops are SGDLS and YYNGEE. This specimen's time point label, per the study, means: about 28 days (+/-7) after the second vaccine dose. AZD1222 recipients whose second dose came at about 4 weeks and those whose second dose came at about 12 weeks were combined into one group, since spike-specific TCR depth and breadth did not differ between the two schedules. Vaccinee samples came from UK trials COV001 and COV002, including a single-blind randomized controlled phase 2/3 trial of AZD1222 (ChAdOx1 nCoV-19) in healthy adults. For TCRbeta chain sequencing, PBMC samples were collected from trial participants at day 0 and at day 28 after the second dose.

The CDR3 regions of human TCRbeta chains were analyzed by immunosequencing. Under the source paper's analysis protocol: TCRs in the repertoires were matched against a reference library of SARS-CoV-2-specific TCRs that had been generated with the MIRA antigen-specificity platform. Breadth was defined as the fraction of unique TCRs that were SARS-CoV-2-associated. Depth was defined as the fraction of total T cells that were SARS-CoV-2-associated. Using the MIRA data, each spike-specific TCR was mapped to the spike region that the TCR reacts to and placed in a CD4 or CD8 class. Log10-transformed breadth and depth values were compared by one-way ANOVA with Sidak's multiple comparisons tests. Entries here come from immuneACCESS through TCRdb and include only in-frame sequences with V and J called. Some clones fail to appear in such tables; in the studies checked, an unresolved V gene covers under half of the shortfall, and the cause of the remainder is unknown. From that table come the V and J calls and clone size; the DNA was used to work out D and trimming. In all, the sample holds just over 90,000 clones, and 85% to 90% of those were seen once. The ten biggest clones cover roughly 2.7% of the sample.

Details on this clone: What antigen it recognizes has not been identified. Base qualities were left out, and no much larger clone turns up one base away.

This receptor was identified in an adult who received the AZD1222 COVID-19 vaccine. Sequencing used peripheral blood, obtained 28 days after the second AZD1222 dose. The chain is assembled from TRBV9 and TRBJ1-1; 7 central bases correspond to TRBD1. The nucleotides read TGTGCCAGCAGCCTCGCGTCGGACAGGCCTATGAACACTGAAGCTTTCTTT. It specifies CASSLASDRPMNTEAFF.